The 19 T cell receptor beta chains reported below all come from one sample, sequenced in a study of blood T cell repertoires in COVID-19. The protocol was immunoSEQ multiplex PCR, while the TCRdb copy is restricted to in-frame clones and leaves out a portion. Among about 250,000 clones listed, just over 85% were seen once. Sequences were obtained from PBMCs or T cells enriched from blood (not recorded which). All receptors come from a young man who had recovered from COVID-19.

In its sample, this clone was seen a few times. This sequence joins TRBV4-1 and TRBJ2-1; 15 bases are a match to TRBD2. Losses at the gene ends were 5 bases for V and 0 bases for J; bases not matched to a gene: 8. The CDR3 is made up of 19 amino acids. The germline V gene encodes CDR1 MGHRA and CDR2 YSYEKL. The CDR3 loop reads CASSSGLAGGPSSYNEQFF. The CDR3 coding sequence is TGCGCCAGCAGCTCGGGACTAGCGGGAGGCCCTAGCTCCTACAATGAGCAGTTCTTC.

V usage is TRBV9 and J usage is TRBJ2-7, with D maybe TRBD2 (5 bases). CDR3 size: 12 residues. V was shortened by 4 bases and J by 5 bases, with 10 bases between the two germline ends. CDR1 and CDR2 from the germline V gene are SGDLS and YYNGEE. The CDR3 DNA is TGTGCCAGCAGCACTAGAGACCACGAGCAGTACTTC. Translating it yields CASSTRDHEQYF.

CDR3 in amino acids: CASSFFRVNSPLHF. The CDR3 nucleotides read TGTGCCAGCAGTTTTTTCAGGGTTAATTCACCCCTCCACTTT. The rearrangement joins TRBV27 to TRBJ1-6, with a tentative D call TRBD1 (5 bases). V gave up 3 bases and J gave up 6 bases, with 9 bases separating them. Germline V gene lookup returns CDR1 MNHEY and CDR2 SMNVEV (reference sequence). The CDR3 totals 14 residues.

The chain has TRBV27 and TRBJ2-7, with a weak D call TRBD1 (6 bases). V gave up 6 bases and J gave up 7 bases, with 22 bases separating them. This CDR3 has 15 residues. CDR1 and CDR2 from the germline V gene are MNHEY and SMNVEV (reference sequence). DNA for the CDR3: TGTGCCAGCAGCCCCCGGGCAGGGGCCGTGAGGGAGCAGTACTTC. The encoded protein is CASSPRAGAVREQYF.

The chain uses TRBV5-1 and TRBJ2-2; the match to TRBD1 covers 10 bases. V shed 7 bases, J shed 4 bases, and the junction held 4 bases outside the gene matches. This CDR3 contains 14 residues. Germline V gene lookup returns CDR1 SGHRS and CDR2 YFSETQ. The CDR3 sequence is CASGTGVFTGELFF. CDR3 nucleotide sequence: TGCGCCAGCGGGACAGGGGTTTTCACCGGGGAGCTGTTTTTT.

This clone turned up a few times. The rearrangement joins TRBV30 to TRBJ2-7; tentatively, D is TRBD1 (5 bases). The length of the CDR3 is 11 residues. Between the trimmed V and J ends, which lost 6 bases and 2 bases, there was a span of 8 bases. CDR1 is GTSNPN, CDR2 SVGIG, per germline (reference sequence). The CDR3 region is CACRAPYEQYF. DNA of the CDR3: TGTGCCTGCAGGGCCCCCTACGAGCAGTACTTC.

The chain links TRBV15 to TRBJ2-7, with D possibly matching TRBD2 (7 bases). The V gene's germline CDR1 is LNHNV and CDR2 YYDKDF (reference sequence). The CDR3 totals 14 residues. Between the trimmed V and J ends, which lost 6 bases and 3 bases, there was a span of 15 bases. The CDR3 DNA reads as TGTGCCACCAGTCGCCGGGGGGCCCTCTACGAGCAGTACTTC. Protein sequence: CATSRRGALYEQYF.

The CDR3 reads CASRADTEAFF. The CDR3 DNA sequence: TGCGCCAGCAGAGCGGACACTGAAGCTTTCTTT. The chain is built from TRBV10-2 and TRBJ1-1; no clear D. Germline V gene lookup returns CDR1 WSHSY and CDR2 SAAADI. The CDR3 length is 11 residues. Trimming took 6 bases from V and 3 from J, leaving 5 bases between them.

The J gene is TRBJ1-6, the V gene TRBV2; D might be TRBD1 (5 bases). The V end lost 4 bases, the J end lost 5 bases, and 9 bases lay between the germline ends. The CDR3 loop spans 14 amino acids. Germline V gene lookup returns CDR1 SNHLY and CDR2 FYNNEI. CDR3 region: CASSVLGDNSPLHF. In nucleotides, the CDR3 is TGTGCCAGCAGTGTTCTAGGGGATAATTCACCCCTCCACTTT.

This clone came up once. The same CDR3 arises from other DNA sequences in this sample as well. The V gene is TRBV7-2, the J gene TRBJ1-5; D gene uncertain. The CDR3 is 13 residues long. The germline gives CDR1 SGHTA, CDR2 FQGNSA. The V end was cut by 5 bases, the J end by 2 bases, with 7 bases between. CDR3 sequence: CASSVRGNQPQHF. The CDR3 DNA follows: TGTGCCAGCAGCGTCCGGGGCAATCAGCCCCAGCATTTT.

The CDR3 protein is CASSLGLAEHYEQYF. The CDR3 nucleotides are TGCGCCAGCAGCCTAGGACTAGCGGAACACTACGAGCAGTACTTC. This chain uses TRBV10-2 with TRBJ2-7; 10 nucleotides line up with TRBD2. CDR1 and CDR2 from the germline V gene are WSHSY and SAAADI. After removal of 6 bases from V and 3 bases from J, the junction contained 8 bases not matched to a gene. The CDR3 is made up of 15 amino acids.

The V gene is TRBV3-1 (or the pseudogene TRBV3-2), the J gene TRBJ1-5; a possible D gene is TRBD1 (5 bases). Trimming left V 3 bases short and J 1 base short, with 16 bases between. The CDR3 totals 17 residues. Per the germline V gene, CDR1 is LGHDT and CDR2 is YNNKEL (reference sequence). CDR3 nucleotide sequence: TGTGCCAGCAGCCATAGCAGCATGGGGGGAAGCAATCAGCCCCAGCATTTT. Protein: CASSHSSMGGSNQPQHF.

The J gene is TRBJ2-5, the V gene TRBV11-3; TRBD2 matches at 7 bases. Losses at the gene ends were 5 bases for V and 3 bases for J; bases not matched to a gene: 6. In germline, CDR1 is SGHNT, CDR2 YENEEA. The CDR3 is made up of 14 amino acids. CDR3 in amino acids: CASSQNGGEETQYF. The CDR3 bases are TGTGCCAGCAGCCAGAATGGGGGGGAAGAGACCCAGTACTTC.

This chain uses TRBV18 with TRBJ1-2, with D perhaps TRBD1 (6 bases). CDR1 and CDR2 from the germline V gene are KGHSH and LQKENI. This CDR3 comprises 19 residues. V dropped 2 bases and J dropped 0 bases, with 22 bases sitting between them. In DNA, the CDR3 is TGTGCCAGCTCACCAACCATTCGGGACACCCGGTTGGCTAACTATGGCTACACCTTC. Amino acids: CASSPTIRDTRLANYGYTF.

V and J are TRBV4-1 and TRBJ2-1; 7 bases align to TRBD2. The CDR3 is made up of 15 amino acids. Germline V gene sequence: CDR1 MGHRA, CDR2 YSYEKL. Trimming cost V 0 bases and J 7 bases; bases outside gene matches: 6. DNA of the CDR3: TGCGCCAGCAGCCAAGAGGGTACAGCGGGAAATGAGCAGTTCTTC. As protein: CASSQEGTAGNEQFF.

The rearrangement joins TRBV19 to TRBJ2-5, with D perhaps matching TRBD2 (6 bases). Germline CDR1 reads LNHDA; CDR2 reads SQIVND (reference sequence). Between the trimmed V and J ends, which lost 9 bases and 4 bases, there was a span of 18 bases. The CDR3 consists of 14 residues. The CDR3 nucleotides read TGTGCCAGCAGTGTAGGCGCGGGGACAGAGACCCAGTACTTC. Its translation: CASSVGAGTETQYF. The variable domain in full, completed from reference TRBV19 and TRBJ2-5, reads DGGITQSPKYLFRKEGQNVTLSCEQNLNHDAMYWYRQDPGQGLRLIYYSQIVNDFQKGDIAEGYSVSREKKESFPLTVTSAQKNPTAFYLCASSVGAGTETQYFGPGTRLLVL.

The gene calls are TRBV7-9 and TRBJ1-4; D uncertain. Trimming stripped 4 bases from V and 8 bases from J, with 5 bases between. Germline loops: CDR1 SEHNR, CDR2 FQNEAQ (reference sequence). The CDR3 is 11 residues long. CDR3 amino acids: CASSYQEKLFF. The DNA for the CDR3 is TGTGCCAGCAGCTATCAAGAAAAACTGTTTTTT. Full variable domain (rest looked up from reference TRBV7-9 and TRBJ1-4): DTGVSQNPRHKITKRGQNVTFRCDPISEHNRLYWYRQTLGQGPEFLTYFQNEAQLEKSRLLSDRFSAERPKGSFSTLEIQRTEQGDSAMYLCASSYQEKLFFGSGTQLSVL.

This chain joins TRBV7-2 and TRBJ2-7; 12 bases fit TRBD2. Germline-derived CDR1 and CDR2 are SGHTA and FQGNSA. The CDR3 consists of 16 residues. V gave up 1 base and J gave up 7 bases; unmatched junction bases: 8. CDR3 sequence (DNA): TGTGCCAGCAGCTTAGACCTAGCGGGGGGGCCTGGGGAGCAGTACTTC. Its protein product is CASSLDLAGGPGEQYF.

V and J are TRBV2 and TRBJ1-5; D perhaps matches TRBD1 (5 bases). Germline V CDR1 and CDR2: SNHLY, FYNNEI. V dropped 6 bases and J dropped 3 bases, with 9 bases sitting between them. This CDR3 has 13 amino acids. CDR3 region: CASSDSTNQPQHF. CDR3 DNA: TGTGCCAGCAGCGACAGTACCAATCAGCCCCAGCATTTT.